This is a list of T cell receptor beta chains from one sample in a study of shared clonotypes between healthy human individuals. The method was immunoSEQ multiplex PCR; TCRdb's version includes in-frame clones alone and lacks a portion of them. The profile covers 550,000 to 600,000 clones, with roughly 98% appearing a single time and less than 0.35% taken by the ten largest. Sequenced: naive CD8+ T cells sorted from blood. The receptor set was obtained from a man aged 30 to 39 in good health. CDR3s include the opening cysteine and the closing phenylalanine or tryptophan.

v_call cdr3_aa
TRBV10-3 CAISEKGGPPYEQYF
TRBV5-5 CASSMISGSWAGELFF
TRBV13 CASSSTEGLAGGGEQFF
TRBV15 CATSRDPAGGRQETQYF
TRBV9 CASSVEGTSGYNEQFF
TRBV5-1 CASSRVPQGTGNYEQYF
TRBV7-9 CASIEGDRGPGANVLTF
TRBV21-1 CASSDAGELFF
TRBV2 CASRIGTGDLYEQYF
TRBV9 CASSPKENTEAFF
TRBV7-2 CASSLGGGASGAPYNEQFF
TRBV28 CASSLSPAVSYNEQFF
TRBV19 CASSSSTGEGYEQYF
TRBV27 CASSLSGETQYF
TRBV29-1 CSVDKGPRGELFF